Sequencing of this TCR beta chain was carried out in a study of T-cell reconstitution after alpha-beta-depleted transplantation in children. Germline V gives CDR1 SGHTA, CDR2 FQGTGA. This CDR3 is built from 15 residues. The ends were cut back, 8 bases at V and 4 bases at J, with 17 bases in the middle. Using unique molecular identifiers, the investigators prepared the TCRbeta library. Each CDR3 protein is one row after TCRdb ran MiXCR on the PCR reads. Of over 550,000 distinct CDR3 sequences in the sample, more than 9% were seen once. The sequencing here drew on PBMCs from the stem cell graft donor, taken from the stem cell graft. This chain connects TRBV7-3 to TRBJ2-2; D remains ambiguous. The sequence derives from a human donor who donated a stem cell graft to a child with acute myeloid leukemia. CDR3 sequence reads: CASADRPSSTGELFF. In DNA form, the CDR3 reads TGTGCCAGCGCCGACCGCCCGTCGAGCACCGGGGAGCTGTTTTTT.